Each of the 24 T cell receptor beta chains below was sequenced from the same sample in a study of T cell changes during pregnancy in multiple sclerosis. The method was immunoSEQ multiplex PCR; TCRdb's version includes in-frame clones alone and lacks a portion of them. The table has tens of thousands of clones, around nine tenths seen once. Sample: CD4+ T cells from peripheral blood mononuclear cells, taken before pregnancy. These receptors were taken from a female donor with multiple sclerosis, enrolled in a pregnancy study.

The V gene is TRBV18, the J gene TRBJ2-3, with a possible D match to TRBD2 (6 bases). The germline CDR1 and CDR2 sequences are KGHSH and LQKENI. With 8 bases removed from V and 0 bases from J, the gap between germline ends came to 9 bases. CDR3 length: 13 residues. The CDR3 spells CASPGLSTDTQYF. Written as DNA, the CDR3 is TGTGCCAGCCCCGGACTAAGCACAGATACGCAGTATTTT.

The chain uses TRBV6-9 and TRBJ2-7; TRBD2 is a possible D gene (6 bases). Trimming shortened V by 9 bases and J by 4 bases, and 22 bases separated the two germline ends. The V gene's germline CDR1 is MNHGY and CDR2 SVAAGI. This CDR3 region has 15 residues. The CDR3 DNA reads as TGTGCCAGTTCTCCGGGGGAAACCAAAGAATACGAGCAGTACTTC. It encodes CASSPGETKEYEQYF.

The gene calls are TRBV5-1 and TRBJ2-3, with 8 bases that match TRBD2. The CDR3 is 16 amino acids. Germline V gene lookup returns CDR1 SGHRS and CDR2 YFSETQ. After removal of 5 bases from V and 7 bases from J, the junction contained 15 bases not matched to a gene. The CDR3 DNA sequence: TGCGCCAGCAGTGGTCTAGCGGGCGGGGGCACTAATACGCAGTATTTT. Translated, it gives CASSGLAGGGTNTQYF.

This clone has only one observation. The chain combines TRBV5-1 with TRBJ2-2; 9 bases align to TRBD2. The CDR3 has 15 amino acids. Per germline, CDR1 SGHRS and CDR2 YFSETQ. V was clipped by 1 base and J by 6 bases; unmatched bases: 4. The DNA for the CDR3 is TGCGCCAGCAGCTTGATAGCGGGAGTGGCCGGGGAGCTGTTTTTT. This encodes CASSLIAGVAGELFF.

The genes are TRBV11-2 and TRBJ1-1; TRBD1 matches 9 bases. This CDR3 is 16 amino acids long. The J segment lost 1 base and the V segment lost 8 bases, leaving 11 bases of the junction unmatched. Looked up from germline, CDR1 is SGHAT and CDR2 is FQNNGV. This chain's CDR3 is CASGVTLQGANTEAFF. DNA of the CDR3: TGTGCCAGCGGCGTCACGCTACAGGGGGCGAACACTGAAGCTTTCTTT.

The chain has TRBV2 and TRBJ1-2; unclear D gene. V lost 1 base, J lost 1 base, and 4 bases lay in between. The germline gives CDR1 SNHLY, CDR2 FYNNEI. CDR3 length: 13 residues. The CDR3 loop is CASSEDINYGYTF. The CDR3 DNA reads as TGTGCCAGCAGTGAAGACATTAACTATGGCTACACCTTC. The full variable domain, rest sourced from reference TRBV2 and TRBJ1-2, is EPEVTQTPSHQVTQMGQEVILRCVPISNHLYFYWYRQILGQKVEFLVSFYNNEISEKSEIFDDQFSVERPDGSNFTLKIRSTKLEDSAMYFCASSEDINYGYTFGSGTRLTVV.

This clone has just one count. This chain connects TRBV6-5 to TRBJ2-3; weak D call: TRBD2 (5 bases). The CDR3 length is 16 residues. Germline V gene sequence: CDR1 MNHEY, CDR2 SVGAGI. The ends were cut back, 2 bases at V and 2 bases at J, with 14 bases in the middle. CDR3 bases: TGTGCCAGCAGTTACGAGGGCGGGCCTCCCACAGATACGCAGTATTTT. This translates into CASSYEGGPPTDTQYF.

This chain uses TRBV14 with TRBJ2-7; 7 nucleotides line up with TRBD2. This CDR3 contains 16 residues. Looked up from germline, CDR1 is SGHDN and CDR2 is FVKESK. The V and J ends lost 1 base and 1 base, in that order; junction bases with no gene match: 7. CDR3 nucleotide sequence: TGTGCCAGCAGCCAAGGACAACTAGCGATTTCCTACGAGCAGTACTTC. Protein sequence: CASSQGQLAISYEQYF.

V usage is TRBV5-4 and J usage is TRBJ2-1; D perhaps matches TRBD2 (6 bases). Looked up from germline, CDR1 is SGHNT and CDR2 is YYREEE (reference sequence). This CDR3 spans 17 amino acids. Trimming removed 1 base at V and 5 bases at J, with 19 bases between. CDR3 sequence reads: CASSLWSGLARHNEQFF. CDR3 sequence (DNA): TGTGCCAGCAGCTTGTGGTCCGGGCTAGCGCGCCACAATGAGCAGTTCTTC.

The chain has TRBV5-1 and TRBJ2-7, with a possible D match to TRBD2 (6 bases). CDR3 length equals 16 residues. Germline V lookup: CDR1 SGHRS, CDR2 YFSETQ. V gave up 4 bases and J gave up 6 bases, with 23 bases separating them. The CDR3 DNA reads TGCGCCAGCAGCCTGATACCGGGAGTAGGGGTTGGCGAGCAGTACTTC. Its translation is CASSLIPGVGVGEQYF.

The chain joins TRBV19 to TRBJ1-1; D gene unclear. CDR1 is LNHDA and CDR2 is SQIVND in the germline V gene (reference sequence). The CDR3 spans 11 residues. V was pared by 4 bases and J by 8 bases, with 8 bases between. CDR3 nucleotides: TGTGCCAGTAGTACTTACGGGGAAGCTTTCTTT. It codes for CASSTYGEAFF.

This chain connects TRBV7-9 to TRBJ2-7; 7 positions match TRBD2. The germline CDR1 and CDR2 sequences are SEHNR and FQNEAQ (reference sequence). The CDR3 runs to 14 residues. The V and J ends lost 2 bases and 1 base, in that order; junction bases with no gene match: 2. The DNA for the CDR3 is TGTGCCAGCAGCTTAAGCGGGGTTTCCTACGAGCAGTACTTC. This encodes CASSLSGVSYEQYF.

The rearrangement joins TRBV28 to TRBJ1-5; D perhaps matches TRBD1 (6 bases). V gave up 2 bases and J gave up 6 bases, with 14 bases separating them. This CDR3 region has 15 residues. Germline lookup yields CDR1 MDHEN and CDR2 SYDVKM. CDR3 loop: CASSLRGGTLQPQHF. CDR3 in DNA: TGTGCCAGCAGTTTAAGGGGAGGGACACTTCAGCCCCAGCATTTT.

V is TRBV18 and J is TRBJ2-5; weak D call: TRBD1 (5 bases). The germline V gene has CDR1 KGHSH and CDR2 LQKENI. The CDR3 consists of 13 residues. Deletions cut 2 bases from V and 2 bases from J, with 6 bases between. CDR3 sequence: CASSPDRQETQYF. CDR3 nucleotides: TGTGCCAGCTCACCAGACAGACAAGAGACCCAGTACTTC.

This sequence joins TRBV25-1 and TRBJ2-7; 10 bases match TRBD2. This CDR3 region has 15 residues. CDR1 and CDR2 (germline): MGHDK, SYGVNS. Germline trimming cut 2 bases from V and 0 bases from J; bases unmatched to any gene: 1. The CDR3: CASSETSGTSYEQYF. CDR3 in DNA: TGTGCCAGCAGTGAAACTAGCGGGACCTCCTACGAGCAGTACTTC.

This clone has only one observation. This chain links TRBV6-1 with TRBJ2-7; TRBD1 agrees at 8 bases. This CDR3 has 15 amino acids. Germline V lookup: CDR1 MNHNS, CDR2 SASEGT. V shed 7 bases, J shed 2 bases, and the junction held 10 bases outside the gene matches. The CDR3 nucleotides are TGTGCCAGCACCTTTGGACAGGGAGAGGCCTACGAGCAGTACTTC. Translating it yields CASTFGQGEAYEQYF.

This sequence joins TRBV7-3 and TRBJ1-1; 8 nucleotides match TRBD1. Germline CDR1 SGHTA, CDR2 FQGTGA. This CDR3 is 13 amino acids long. J was trimmed by 4 bases and V by 5 bases; bases with no gene match: 3. The CDR3 region is CASSATGGTEAFF. CDR3 DNA sequence: TGTGCCAGCAGCGCAACAGGGGGCACTGAAGCTTTCTTT.

The chain has TRBV11-2 and TRBJ1-1; 7 positions match TRBD1. CDR3 size: 15 residues. V lost 1 base to trimming and J lost 4 bases; unmatched junction nucleotides: 6. Germline CDR1 and CDR2: SGHAT and FQNNGV. The CDR3 here is CASSLATGKGTEAFF. The DNA for the CDR3 is TGTGCCAGCAGCTTAGCGACAGGGAAGGGCACTGAAGCTTTCTTT.

The chain links TRBV5-1 to TRBJ2-3; 13 bases agree with TRBD2. V shed 4 bases, J shed 1 base, and the junction held 6 bases outside the gene matches. Germline V gene data show CDR1 as SGHRS and CDR2 as YFSETQ. CDR3 size: 17 residues. CDR3 protein: CASSLGLAGVGTDTQYF. CDR3 DNA: TGCGCCAGCAGCCTAGGACTAGCGGGAGTGGGCACAGATACGCAGTATTTT.

The gene calls are TRBV18 and TRBJ2-6, with TRBD1 matching over 12 bases. Germline CDR1 and CDR2: KGHSH and LQKENI. The V and J ends lost 1 base and 3 bases, in that order; junction bases with no gene match: 4. This CDR3 comprises 18 residues. CDR3 bases: TGTGCCAGCTCACCACTGGGACAGGGGGCGTATGGGGCCAACGTCCTGACTTTC. Its protein product is CASSPLGQGAYGANVLTF.

CDR3 coding DNA: TGCGCCAGCAGCCAAGTTGGCGGGAGAAACCAAGAGACCCAGTACTTC. Amino acids: CASSQVGGRNQETQYF. The chain uses TRBV4-1 and TRBJ2-5; 7 bases match TRBD2. Germline V gives CDR1 MGHRA, CDR2 YSYEKL. The CDR3 covers 16 residues. V trimming: 1 base; J trimming: 0 bases; junction bases outside the gene matches: 5.

The chain couples TRBV7-2 to TRBJ2-1, with D unclear. Trimming shortened V by 5 bases and J by 8 bases, and 10 bases separated the two germline ends. Germline values: CDR1 SGHTA, CDR2 FQGNSA. The CDR3 spans 12 residues. Here the CDR3 reads CASSPRFYEQFF. DNA of the CDR3: TGTGCCAGCAGCCCCCGGTTCTATGAGCAGTTCTTC.

The V gene is TRBV5-1, the J gene TRBJ1-2; D is ambiguous. The CDR3 sequence is 15 residues long. The ends were cut back, 1 base at V and 0 bases at J, with 10 bases in the middle. From germline, CDR1 is SGHRS and CDR2 YFSETQ. CDR3 protein: CASSLSQPANYGYTF. In nucleotides, the CDR3 is TGCGCCAGCAGCTTGTCACAGCCTGCTAACTATGGCTACACCTTC.

CDR3 residues: CSVAGGKETQYF. CDR3 in DNA: TGCAGCGTTGCGGGCGGGAAAGAGACCCAGTACTTC. V gene TRBV29-1 combines with J gene TRBJ2-5, with a weak D call TRBD2 (6 bases). The CDR3 contains 12 residues. V lost 4 bases to trimming and J lost 3 bases, with 9 bases between them. The germline V gene has CDR1 SQVTM and CDR2 ANQGSEA.